This T cell receptor (beta chain) is drawn from a study of T cell repertoires in cytomegalovirus infection. Study in general: CMV infection together with matching HLA type was indicated by public TCR beta signatures. Whole-study findings and limits: Cumulative frequency of public TCR beta families picked out carriers of CMV plus the relevant HLA.

TCRdb re-analysed the reads in MiXCR, keeping a single row per CDR3 protein. The profile shows about 740,000 distinct CDR3 sequences, under 40% of them singletons. Turning to this clonotype: Its antigen is unidentified.

V dropped 3 bases and J dropped 11 bases, with 10 bases sitting between them. The CDR3 has 11 residues. CDR1 and CDR2 (germline): MDHEN, SYDVKM. Material: PBMCs. The origin of this receptor is a human donor in good health (CMV status not recorded). Some clones in this sample may be carry-over from other donors' samples. The chain links TRBV28 to TRBJ2-5; D might be TRBD1 (5 bases). For the CDR3, the DNA is TGTGCCAGCAGTTTCGGCAGGGCACAGTACTTC. Residues: CASSFGRAQYF.